One TCR beta chain is described in this entry. This CDR3 region has 13 residues. The germline gives CDR1 SEHNR, CDR2 FQNEAQ (reference sequence). With V trimmed by 7 bases and J by 1 base, 2 bases remained unmatched. The data are from a study of control samples from healthy donors and cancer patients. Clones were read by immunoSEQ multiplex PCR, and TCRdb kept only the in-frame ones, dropping some. This sample has over 85,000 clones, with about 89% found just once. The chain carries TRBV7-9 and TRBJ2-3, with 7 bases aligning to TRBD2. This receptor was obtained from a woman aged 50 to 60 with colorectal cancer. Sequenced sample: PBMCs. Here the CDR3 DNA reads TGTGCCAGCATCCGGGGGGGCACAGATACGCAGTATTTT. This gives the protein CASIRGGTDTQYF.